These 21 T cell receptor beta chains were all obtained from the same sample, sequenced in a study of T cell responses to AZD1222 COVID-19 vaccine (dated by TCRdb to about 2021). Library preparation used the immunoSEQ multiplex PCR assay. TCRdb's version of the immuneACCESS table is confined to in-frame rearrangements and falls short of the full clone set. An unresolved V gene accounts for under half of the shortfall where checked; the remainder is of unknown origin. Within this sample are some 130,000 clones, with 65% to 90% of them counted one time only. Under 8% of the sample lies in the top ten. The time point label here, explained by the study, means: about 28 days (+/-7) after the second vaccine dose. The treatment or condition label corresponds to: meningococcal conjugate vaccine given as trial control. The material was peripheral blood, obtained 28 days after the second dose of the MenACWY control vaccine. All receptors derive from an adult who received the MenACWY meningococcal vaccine as a control.

This clone is a singleton in its sample. The rearrangement links TRBV6-5 to TRBJ2-1, with a tentative D call TRBD2 (5 bases). V shed 4 bases and J shed 13 bases, with 17 bases lying between them. Germline CDR1 reads MNHEY; CDR2 reads SVGAGI. This CDR3 has 13 residues. The CDR3 region is CASSLALTGTQFF. DNA for the CDR3: TGTGCCAGCAGTTTGGCCCTGACGGGAACTCAGTTCTTC.

This clone showed up just once. The CDR3 sequence is CASSTRDGNTGELFF. Here the CDR3 DNA reads TGTGCCAGTAGTACCCGGGACGGCAACACCGGGGAGCTGTTTTTT. V is TRBV19 and J is TRBJ2-2; the D gene could be TRBD1 or TRBD2 (5 bases each). V lost 4 bases and J lost 2, with 11 bases in between. Germline V CDR1 and CDR2: LNHDA, SQIVND (reference sequence). There are 15 residues in the CDR3.

The J gene is TRBJ1-5, the V gene TRBV11-2, with D possibly matching TRBD1 (5 bases). Germline-derived CDR1 and CDR2 are SGHAT and FQNNGV. V shed 5 bases and J shed 7 bases, with 12 bases lying between them. This CDR3 spans 13 amino acids. In nucleotides, the CDR3 is TGTGCCAGCAGCCTAGGCTGGGGGCAGCCCCAGCATTTT. It specifies CASSLGWGQPQHF.

The V call is TRBV2, the J call TRBJ2-7, with TRBD2 matching 8 bases. From germline, CDR1 is SNHLY and CDR2 FYNNEI. Trimming removed 4 bases from V and 1 base from J; junction bases left unmatched: 6. CDR3 length: 15 residues. The DNA of the CDR3 is TGTGCCAGCAGTGCGGGGGGGGACCAATCCTACGAGCAGTACGTC. Residues: CASSAGGDQSYEQYV.

This chain links TRBV18 with TRBJ2-7; D remains unclear. The CDR3 sequence is 14 residues long. Deletions cut 2 bases from V and 0 bases from J, with 8 bases between. Germline CDR1 and CDR2: KGHSH and LQKENI. The CDR3 DNA sequence: TGTGCCAGCTCACCATCCCAGAGCTCCTACGAGCAGTACGTC. The encoded protein is CASSPSQSSYEQYV.

The chain combines TRBV6-5 with TRBJ1-6, with unresolved D. This CDR3 has 13 residues. V was clipped by 2 bases and J by 4 bases, with 3 bases between them. Germline CDR1 MNHEY, CDR2 SVGAGI. The CDR3 loop is CASSYGYNSPLHF. In DNA, the CDR3 is TGTGCCAGCAGTTACGGGTATAATTCACCCCTCCACTTT.

The chain recombines TRBV7-2 with TRBJ2-5; 12 bases line up with TRBD2. Losses at the gene ends were 5 bases for V and 2 bases for J; bases not matched to a gene: 3. Germline V gives CDR1 SGHTA, CDR2 FQGNSA. The CDR3 contains 15 residues. CDR3 bases: TGTGCCAGCAGCCCTAGCGGGGGGGGACAAGAGACCCAGTACTTC. It encodes CASSPSGGGQETQYF. The complete variable domain, with remaining parts taken from reference TRBV7-2 and TRBJ2-5, reads GAGVSQSPSNKVTEKGKDVELRCDPISGHTALYWYRQSLGQGLEFLIYFQGNSAPDKSGLPSDRFSAERTGGSVSTLTIQRTQQEDSAVYLCASSPSGGGQETQYFGPGTRLLVL.

V gene TRBV4-2 combines with J gene TRBJ2-2, with TRBD1 matching over 8 bases. This CDR3 spans 16 amino acids. Germline V gene data show CDR1 as LGHNA and CDR2 as YNFKEQ. V lost 0 bases to trimming and J lost 6 bases; unmatched junction nucleotides: 6. In DNA, the CDR3 is TGTGCCAGCAGCCAAGATCAGGGGGCTAGGTCCGGGGAGCTGTTTTTT. The encoded protein is CASSQDQGARSGELFF.

This clone was seen just once. V usage is TRBV6-5 and J usage is TRBJ2-3, with 8 bases fitting TRBD1. The CDR3 runs to 14 residues. Germline CDR1 and CDR2: MNHEY and SVGAGI. Trimming at V came to 10 bases and at J to 8 bases, leaving 14 bases not matched to a gene. The CDR3 DNA reads as TGTGCCACCTTAGGAGAAACAGGGGGAGTTACGCAGTATTTT. This sequence encodes CATLGETGGVTQYF.

This sequence joins TRBV13 and TRBJ1-5; 10 nucleotides align to TRBD1. Germline assignment: CDR1 PRHDT and CDR2 FYEKMQ (reference sequence). V lost 2 bases, J lost 4 bases, and 5 bases stayed unmatched. CDR3 length equals 16 residues. CDR3 in DNA: TGTGCCAGCAGCTTAACCGGGACAGGGGTAAATCAGCCCCAGCATTTT. Translating it yields CASSLTGTGVNQPQHF.

The chain links TRBV15 to TRBJ1-1; weak D call: TRBD1 (6 bases). The CDR3 has 14 residues. Germline CDR1 reads LNHNV; CDR2 reads YYDKDF (reference sequence). With 1 base removed from V and 5 bases from J, the gap between germline ends came to 11 bases. The DNA for the CDR3 is TGTGCCACCAGCAGAGTTCCAGGGGAAACTGAAGCTTTCTTT. Translated: CATSRVPGETEAFF. The whole variable domain, remainder taken from reference TRBV15 and TRBJ1-1, is DAMVIQNPRYQVTQFGKPVTLSCSQTLNHNVMYWYQQKSSQAPKLLFHYYDKDFNNEADTPDNFQSRRPNTSFCFLDIRSPGLGDTAMYLCATSRVPGETEAFFGQGTRLTVV.

The V gene is TRBV13, the J gene TRBJ1-1; D possibly corresponds to TRBD1 (6 bases). This CDR3 spans 13 amino acids. Between the trimmed V and J ends, which lost 3 bases and 1 base, there was a span of 6 bases. The germline CDR1 and CDR2 sequences are PRHDT and FYEKMQ (reference sequence). This CDR3 reads CASSFRGNTEAFF. Here the CDR3 DNA reads TGTGCCAGCAGCTTCAGGGGGAACACTGAAGCTTTCTTT.

This chain joins TRBV19 and TRBJ2-2, with D uncertain. The CDR3 runs 15 residues. Looked up from germline, CDR1 is LNHDA and CDR2 is SQIVND (reference sequence). The germline V and J ends were trimmed by 6 bases and 3 bases, with 14 bases remaining between them. The CDR3 protein is CASRESGTYTGELFF. The CDR3 bases are TGTGCCAGTAGAGAATCGGGTACCTACACCGGGGAGCTGTTTTTT.

The V gene is TRBV3-1 (or the pseudogene TRBV3-2), the J gene TRBJ2-1; no definite D call. Germline-derived CDR1 and CDR2 are LGHDT and YNNKEL (reference sequence). The CDR3 length is 17 residues. Trimming cost V 0 bases and J 0 bases, with 12 bases left between them. CDR3 residues: CASSQDGRASSYNEQFF. Written as DNA, the CDR3 is TGTGCCAGCAGCCAAGACGGTCGTGCTAGCTCCTACAATGAGCAGTTCTTC.

The J gene is TRBJ2-3, the V gene TRBV5-1; 13 bases line up with TRBD2. The CDR3 sequence is 17 residues long. The V segment lost 2 bases and the J segment 3 bases; nucleotides outside the gene matches: 6. CDR1 and CDR2 from the germline V gene are SGHRS and YFSETQ. The CDR3 nucleotides are TGCGCCAGCAGCTTCGGACTAGCGGGAGTGCGAACAGATACGCAGTATTTT. Protein: CASSFGLAGVRTDTQYF.

J is TRBJ2-3 and V is TRBV5-1; 8 nucleotides agree with TRBD2. From germline, CDR1 is SGHRS and CDR2 YFSETQ. This CDR3 is 16 amino acids long. The V gene end was trimmed by 0 bases and the J gene end by 4 bases; junction bases not matched to a gene: 7. CDR3 region: CASSLAGTRTADTQYF. CDR3 DNA: TGCGCCAGCAGCTTGGCTGGGACTAGGACGGCAGATACGCAGTATTTT.

This clone was observed a handful of times. The chain carries TRBV7-2 and TRBJ1-1; D is undetermined. The CDR3 is made up of 12 amino acids. Between the trimmed V and J ends, which lost 8 bases and 2 bases, there was a span of 9 bases. Per germline, CDR1 SGHTA and CDR2 FQGNSA. The DNA for the CDR3 is TGTGCCAGCCACTTGATAAACACTGAAGCTTTCTTT. Residues: CASHLINTEAFF.

The V and J genes are TRBV6-6 and TRBJ1-6, with D unresolved. The CDR3 totals 13 residues. From germline, CDR1 is MNHNY and CDR2 SVGAGI (reference sequence). The V gene lost 7 bases and the J gene lost 10 bases, with 14 bases spanning the gap. The CDR3 DNA sequence: TGTGCCAGCATAGGACTAGGGCACTCACCCCTCCACTTT. Its protein is CASIGLGHSPLHF.

This clone showed up just a few times. This rearrangement joins TRBV7-9 to TRBJ1-5, with no clear D. Trimming removed 5 bases from V and 3 bases from J, with 17 bases in between. The CDR3 is 16 amino acids. The V gene's germline CDR1 is SEHNR and CDR2 FQNEAQ (reference sequence). The CDR3 spells CASSGVGRSANQPQHF. CDR3 DNA sequence: TGTGCCAGCAGCGGAGTAGGGAGGTCGGCCAATCAGCCCCAGCATTTT. Full variable domain (missing parts from reference TRBV7-9 and TRBJ1-5): DTGVSQNPRHKITKRGQNVTFRCDPISEHNRLYWYRQTLGQGPEFLTYFQNEAQLEKSRLLSDRFSAERPKGSFSTLEIQRTEQGDSAMYLCASSGVGRSANQPQHFGDGTRLSIL.

The gene calls are TRBV16 and TRBJ2-3; no definite D call. V was pared by 0 bases and J by 8 bases, with 9 bases between. CDR3 size: 13 residues. Germline values: CDR1 KGHSY, CDR2 FQNENV. The CDR3 loop is CASSQSGQSTQYF. CDR3 DNA sequence: TGTGCCAGCAGCCAATCTGGGCAGAGTACGCAGTATTTT.

In DNA form, the CDR3 reads TGTGCCAGCAGCTTAGATCAAACAGTGGCTCAGTACTTC. Its protein is CASSLDQTVAQYF. This rearrangement joins TRBV11-3 to TRBJ2-7; D remains ambiguous. This CDR3 comprises 13 residues. Germline V gene lookup returns CDR1 SGHNT and CDR2 YENEEA. Deletions cut 0 bases from V and 10 bases from J, with 13 bases between.